This T cell receptor (beta chain) stems from a study of blood T cell repertoires in COVID-19. Study summary: COVID-19 samples collected from the United States, Italy and Spain covered acute and convalescent phases. The cDNA or gDNA used as material had been derived from T cells, B-cell-depleted T cells, or PBMCs.

Under the authors' procedure: Reference gene primer amplification in the assay estimated nucleated cell counts. Data came from immunoSEQ multiplex PCR; TCRdb stores just in-frame clones and leaves some out. V and J calls and clone size come straight from that table; D and trimming were deduced from the DNA. The sample shows roughly 85,000 clones, around four fifths of them seen only once. Germline V CDR1 and CDR2: MNHEY, SVGAGI. This CDR3 has 15 amino acids. Trimming removed 6 bases from V and 5 bases from J; junction bases left unmatched: 11. The sequence came from a human donor in a cohort sampled during active COVID-19. The source material was peripheral blood. V gene TRBV6-5 combines with J gene TRBJ2-5, with 8 bases that match TRBD2. Written as DNA, the CDR3 is TGTGCCAGCAGCTCATTGGCGGGGGGCTGGGAGACCCAGTACTTC. This encodes CASSSLAGGWETQYF.